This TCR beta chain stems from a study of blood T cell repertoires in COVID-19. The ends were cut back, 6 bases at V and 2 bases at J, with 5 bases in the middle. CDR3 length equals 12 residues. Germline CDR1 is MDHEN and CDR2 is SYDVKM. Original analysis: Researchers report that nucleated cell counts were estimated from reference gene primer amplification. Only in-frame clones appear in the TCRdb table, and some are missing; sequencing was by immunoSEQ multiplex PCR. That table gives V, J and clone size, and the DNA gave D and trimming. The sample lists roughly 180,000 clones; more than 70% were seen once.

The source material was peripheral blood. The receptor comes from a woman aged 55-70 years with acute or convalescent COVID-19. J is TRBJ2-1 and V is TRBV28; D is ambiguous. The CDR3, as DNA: TGTGCCAGCAGACTGACCTACAATGAGCAGTTCTTC. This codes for CASRLTYNEQFF.